This is a list of T cell receptor beta chains from one sample in a study of shared clonotypes between healthy human individuals. This table comes from immunoSEQ multiplex PCR, and its TCRdb copy is limited to in-frame clones, with some not included. The sample shows about 2,100,000 clones, more than 85% of them seen only once. Sequenced sample: naive CD8+ T cells from PBMCs. The receptors were gathered from a young man in good health. Some clones in this sample may be carry-over from other donors' samples. Both conserved end residues are part of each CDR3. The D gene is left open where the match is weak. Clone size is not always given. Where it is, it says once, few, many or a class for expanded clones.

J	size	D	V	CDR3	DNA
TRBJ2-3	.	TRBD2	TRBV11-1	CASTRSSGGGPDTQYF	TGTGCCAGCACCCGATCAAGCGGGGGTGGGCCAGATACGCAGTATTTT
TRBJ2-7	.	.	TRBV4-1	CASSQRSSYEQYF	TGCGCCAGCAGCCAACGGAGCTCCTACGAGCAGTACTTC
TRBJ2-7	.	.	TRBV2	CASVAGVSDEQYF	TGTGCCAGCGTAGCAGGGGTTTCCGACGAGCAGTACTTC
TRBJ1-2	.	.	TRBV5-4	CASSLHPTRGQHYGYTF	TGTGCCAGCAGCCTTCACCCGACGAGAGGCCAACACTATGGCTACACCTTC
TRBJ1-4	.	.	TRBV27	CASSLSRIPNEKLFF	TGTGCCAGCAGTTTATCACGCATTCCTAATGAAAAACTGTTTTTT
TRBJ2-4	.	.	TRBV4-3	CASSQETGSWLNIQYF	TGCGCCAGCAGCCAAGAAACAGGGAGCTGGCTGAACATTCAGTACTTC
TRBJ2-1	.	.	TRBV19	CASSGGTDNEQFF	TGTGCCAGTAGTGGCGGGACTGACAATGAGCAGTTCTTC
TRBJ1-1	once	.	TRBV11-1	CASSLTGGAATEAFF	TGTGCCAGCAGCCTCACGGGGGGGGCCGCCACTGAAGCTTTCTTT
TRBJ2-1	.	TRBD2	TRBV29-1	CSVEGGTSGSNEQFF	TGCAGCGTTGAAGGGGGGACTAGCGGGAGCAATGAGCAGTTCTTC
TRBJ1-5	.	TRBD1	TRBV4-1	CASSPRDRALNSNQPQHF	TGCGCCAGCAGCCCCCGGGACAGGGCTTTAAATAGCAATCAGCCCCAGCATTTT
TRBJ1-3	once	.	TRBV30	CACLRWDSGNTIYF	TGTGCCTGCCTCCGGTGGGACTCTGGAAACACCATATATTTT
TRBJ2-7	.	TRBD2	TRBV9	CASSAGLANYEQYF	TGTGCCAGCAGCGCGGGACTAGCGAACTACGAGCAGTACTTC
TRBJ1-1	few	.	TRBV6-1	CASSGRERYTEAFF	TGTGCCAGCAGTGGCAGGGAGAGGTACACTGAAGCTTTCTTT
TRBJ1-2	.	.	TRBV2	CASSERLVQNYGYTF	TGTGCCAGCAGTGAACGTCTGGTACAGAACTATGGCTACACCTTC
TRBJ1-1	.	TRBD1	TRBV6-6	CASSGRGGNTEAFF	TGTGCCAGCAGTGGCAGGGGGGGGAACACTGAAGCTTTCTTT
TRBJ2-7	.	.	TRBV30	CAWTNSYEQYF	TGTGCCTGGACCAACTCCTACGAGCAGTACTTC
TRBJ2-3	.	.	TRBV27	CASSFRDTQYF	TGTGCCAGCAGTTTTCGAGATACGCAGTATTTT
TRBJ1-1	.	.	TRBV28	CASSLGEAFF	TGTGCCAGCAGTTTAGGGGAAGCTTTCTTT
TRBJ2-7	.	.	TRBV7-6	CASSLRAGSRDEQYF	TGTGCCAGCAGCTTAAGGGCGGGCAGCAGGGACGAGCAGTACTTC
TRBJ2-7	.	.	TRBV27	CASSLAGRSYEQYF	TGTGCCAGCAGTTTAGCGGGTCGCTCCTACGAGCAGTACTTC
TRBJ2-7	once	.	TRBV29-1	CSVTGGAAYEQYF	TGCAGCGTCACTGGCGGGGCGGCCTACGAGCAGTACTTC
TRBJ2-7	.	TRBD2	TRBV9	CASSVGAGESYEQYF	TGTGCCAGCAGCGTAGGAGCGGGAGAATCCTACGAGCAGTACTTC
TRBJ2-1	.	TRBD2	TRBV4-3	CASSQVVTREADNEQFF	TGCGCCAGCAGCCAAGTGGTTACGCGGGAGGCTGACAATGAGCAGTTCTTC
TRBJ2-7	.	.	TRBV28	CASNKGSIPYEQYF	TGTGCCAGCAATAAGGGATCCATACCCTACGAGCAGTACTTC
TRBJ2-1	.	TRBD2	TRBV14	CASSHYRTSGESEQFF	TGTGCCAGCAGCCACTACCGGACTAGCGGAGAATCTGAGCAGTTCTTC
TRBJ2-2	.	.	TRBV19	CATTGRFTGELFF	TGTGCCACCACAGGGAGGTTCACCGGGGAGCTGTTTTTT
TRBJ2-7	.	TRBD1	TRBV30	CAWSVRDSLSYEQYF	TGTGCCTGGAGTGTACGGGACAGCCTATCCTACGAGCAGTACTTC
TRBJ2-5	.	.	TRBV5-1	CASSLAKFGSQETQYF	TGCGCCAGCAGCTTGGCGAAGTTCGGCAGTCAAGAGACCCAGTACTTC
TRBJ2-1	.	.	TRBV19	CASSMTGSSYNEQFF	TGTGCCAGTAGTATGACTGGGAGCTCCTACAATGAGCAGTTCTTC
TRBJ2-5	once	.	TRBV12-5	CASGLAGQETQYF	TGTGCTAGTGGTTTGGCAGGGCAAGAGACCCAGTACTTC
TRBJ2-1	once	TRBD2	TRBV9	CASSAGLAGVNEQFF	TGTGCCAGCAGCGCGGGACTAGCGGGAGTAAATGAGCAGTTCTTC
TRBJ2-7	.	.	TRBV6-5	CASSYSGGTYEQYF	TGTGCCAGCAGTTACTCGGGGGGAACATACGAGCAGTACTTC
TRBJ1-1	.	TRBD1	TRBV7-3	CASSPGQGRAFF	TGTGCCAGCAGCCCCGGACAGGGTAGAGCTTTCTTT
TRBJ2-5	.	.	TRBV11-1	CASSLDVGLQETQYF	TGTGCCAGCAGCTTAGACGTGGGTTTGCAAGAGACCCAGTACTTC
TRBJ2-4	.	TRBD1	TRBV19	CASSIGTGWDKNIQYF	TGTGCCAGTAGTATTGGGACAGGGTGGGACAAAAACATTCAGTACTTC
TRBJ2-5	.	.	TRBV27	CASRNIPGETQYF	TGTGCCAGCAGGAACATACCCGGGGAGACCCAGTACTTC
TRBJ2-1	.	.	TRBV7-9	CASSSKDSMGKDNEQFF	TGTGCCAGCAGCTCGAAAGACTCTATGGGGAAGGACAATGAGCAGTTCTTC
TRBJ2-1	.	.	TRBV4-1	CASSFSTGNEQFF	TGCGCCAGCAGCTTCTCGACAGGTAATGAGCAGTTCTTC
TRBJ2-7	.	TRBD1	TRBV27	CASSPGQGFEQYF	TGTGCCAGCAGTCCTGGACAGGGCTTCGAGCAGTACTTC
TRBJ1-1	.	TRBD1	TRBV4-1	CASSQTGGSTEAFF	TGCGCCAGCAGCCAAACAGGGGGTAGCACTGAAGCTTTCTTT
TRBJ1-1	few	.	TRBV7-9	CASSPISGNTEAFF	TGTGCCAGCAGCCCCATTTCAGGGAACACTGAAGCTTTCTTT
TRBJ1-2	.	.	TRBV29-1	CSVSPTGTSSGYTF	TGCAGCGTTTCCCCCACAGGGACCAGTAGTGGCTACACCTTC
TRBJ2-3	.	.	TRBV27	CASSLVSSSDTQYF	TGTGCCAGCAGTTTAGTTAGTTCTTCAGATACGCAGTATTTT
TRBJ2-1	.	TRBD2	TRBV19	CASSPTGGTYNEQFF	TGTGCCAGTAGTCCCACGGGAGGCACCTACAATGAGCAGTTCTTC
TRBJ1-5	.	.	TRBV7-2	CASSLATYSNQPQHF	TGTGCCAGCAGCTTAGCAACGTATAGCAATCAGCCCCAGCATTTT
TRBJ2-1	.	TRBD1	TRBV4-3	CASSQEGQYNEQFF	TGCGCCAGCAGCCAAGAGGGACAGTACAATGAGCAGTTCTTC
TRBJ1-3	once	.	TRBV7-3	CASSLSNGGPGNTIYF	TGTGCCAGCAGCTTAAGTAATGGGGGTCCCGGAAACACCATATATTTT
TRBJ2-2	few	TRBD2	TRBV9	CASSGTSGNTGELFF	TGTGCCAGCAGCGGGACTAGCGGGAACACCGGGGAGCTGTTTTTT
TRBJ2-1	.	.	TRBV30	CAHWGRPYNEQFF	TGTGCCCACTGGGGGAGGCCCTACAATGAGCAGTTCTTC
TRBJ2-5	.	.	TRBV7-9	CASSLPQGPADQETQYF	TGTGCCAGCAGCTTACCGCAAGGGCCAGCGGACCAGGAGACCCAGTACTTC
TRBJ2-5	.	.	TRBV5-6	CASSLGRGIVDQYF	TGTGCCAGCAGCTTGGGAAGGGGAATAGTGGACCAGTACTTC
TRBJ2-2	.	TRBD2	TRBV5-4	CASSLGLAGAPGELFF	TGTGCCAGCAGCTTGGGACTAGCGGGAGCCCCCGGGGAGCTGTTTTTT
TRBJ2-7	.	.	TRBV7-2	CASMVPGTSYEQYF	TGTGCCAGCATGGTTCCAGGGACCTCCTACGAGCAGTACTTC
TRBJ1-5	.	.	TRBV23-1	CASEGGESLSNQPQHF	TGCGCCTCAGAGGGGGGTGAGTCCCTTAGCAATCAGCCCCAGCATTTT
TRBJ2-6	.	.	TRBV7-9	CASSPPVTGANVLTF	TGTGCCAGCAGCCCTCCGGTAACCGGGGCCAACGTCCTGACTTTC
TRBJ1-2	once	TRBD1	TRBV28	CASSLRDRVIWSYGYTF	TGTGCCAGCAGTTTAAGGGACAGGGTAATATGGAGCTATGGCTACACCTTC
TRBJ2-7	.	TRBD2	TRBV30	CAWSVSAGGEEQYF	TGTGCCTGGAGTGTGTCTGCGGGAGGCGAAGAGCAGTACTTC